This TCR beta chain emerged from a study of cytomegalovirus exposure and HLA in healthy donors (dated by TCRdb to 2016 to 2017). Background on the whole study: An earlier analysis of 587 of the donors reported under 300 Gb of sequence data and 100 million to 120 million unique TCR beta sequences obtained from approximately 180 million T cells. HLA typing covered class I and class II loci at four-digit resolution. Five DR-DQ haplotypes were handled as single units for association and clustering, since linkage in the cohort was strong. Genome-wide SNP genotypes for about 60% of the 666 donors were used in a later genetic analysis, which treated that subset as a discovery cohort. Rather than using new phenotypic data, the later analysis identified candidate immune exposures from TCR beta sequences and from how often those sequences occurred across donors. To predict cytomegalovirus infection status, the study combined high-throughput TCR immunosequencing, statistical association of individual TCRs with disease status, and machine learning. Typing coverage varied by locus: roughly 629-640 donors for A, B, C, DRB1 and DQB1; approximately 500 for DQA1; over 600 for DPA1; around 450 for DPB1. An earlier analysis of 500 to 650 of the donors applied high-throughput TCR beta sequencing to assess whether each TCR beta V gene segment acted as functional or pseudogenic. To study patterns of TCR occurrence, a later analysis re-analyzed previously published TCR beta repertoires from several hundred donors and added high-resolution HLA genotyping. Of the 398 genotyped donors, around 81% fell in the genetic ancestry cluster associated with self-reported Caucasian donors. The study was designed to test whether signatures of past pathogen exposure could be identified by cataloging public T cell receptors. An early release that covered 500 to 800 HLA-typed donors contained approximately 300 gigabases of sequencing data and some 87 million unique TCR sequences. Across around 400 genotyped donors of the cohort, an average of about 200,000 unique TCR beta nucleotide sequences per donor were sequenced, and roughly 20% of those sequences were non-productive. Every discovery cohort repertoire had been produced on one sequencing platform. In addition to the first cohort of 650 to 800 subjects, a separate validation cohort of approximately 130 different subjects was used. Donor age, sex, ethnicity and CMV serostatus were compiled together with the repertoire data. The study used immunosequencing to profile the T cell repertoires of around 600 subjects and linked those repertoires to cytomegalovirus serostatus.

Preparation of the library involved the immunoSEQ multiplex PCR assay. For the multiplex PCR, a mixture combining 60 forward primers for TCR Vbeta segments and 13 reverse primers for TCR Jbeta segments was used. The CDR3 region of rearranged TCR beta genes was amplified from genomic DNA by a multiplex PCR assay. On the Illumina HiSeq System, the amplified TCR beta libraries were sequenced as 87-base-pair reads. Concerning the study's data processing: A later analysis tallied roughly 76 million unique TCR beta chains across the 666 repertoires, and 10 million to 11 million of those chains were shared by two or more donors. A nearest-neighbor algorithm error-corrected the raw reads and collapsed the reads into unique sequences, merging closely related sequences to remove PCR and sequencing errors. To assign V, D and J gene segments, CDR3 sequences were aligned to IMGT reference sequences. For a sequence to be retained, a match of at least six nucleotides was required to both a V gene segment and a J gene segment. A rearrangement was called productive if the CDR3 had no stop codons and remained in frame with V and J, and every other rearrangement was called non-productive. CDR3 was defined according to IMGT convention as the region running from the second conserved V-encoded cysteine to the conserved J-encoded phenylalanine. The earlier analysis of about 530 of the donors excluded any sequence lacking an unambiguous match to a single V gene segment. In an earlier analysis of approximately 500 of the donors, a V segment was called functional when productive rearrangements were above 56.7%, and segregating when the standard deviation between donors exceeded 5%. A statistical classification framework was developed to diagnose cytomegalovirus status using the catalog of TCR beta chain sequences. In a later analysis, TCR nucleotide sequences were compared against IMGT/GENE-DB human TR gene sequences so that V and J genes could be assigned. In a later analysis, CDR3 sequences and most-parsimonious VDJ recombination scenarios were assigned using the TCRdist pipeline. A later analysis defined each TCR beta chain by its CDR3 amino acid sequence plus V-gene family, and excluded reads lacking a unique V-gene family. A later analysis removed 592 highly shared, low-generation-probability nucleotide sequences to deal with suspected cross-contamination and a sequencing artifact. For each public chain, a later analysis derived a clonal expansion index from normalized ranks of inferred template counts within each repertoire. In a later analysis, generation probabilities were computed with a VDJ recombination model fitted to out-of-frame rearrangements, and the resulting probabilities were checked against IGoR. In a later analysis, TCR-TCR, TCR-HLA and TCR-CMV co-occurrence was scored with hypergeometric tests, and a repertoire-size bias correction was applied to TCR pairs. In a later analysis, false discovery rates were estimated by permuting HLA or CMV assignments 20 times. In a later analysis, co-occurring TCRs were grouped using DBSCAN, with TCRdist sequence similarity added in when clustering inside HLA-allele-positive subsets. Co-occurrence clustering excluded repertoires with fewer than 30,000 or more than 120,000 public chains, plus five with anomalous nucleotide sharing. In TCRdb, the immuneACCESS table is reduced to in-frame sequences with V and J assigned. These tables do not hold every clone; where another copy was compared, an unresolved V gene accounts for under half, and the others remain unexplained. V, J and clone size reflect that table, while D and trimming were determined from the DNA. This sample's listing comprises 45,000 to 65,000 clones. About an eighth of the sample is in the top ten clones.

The cohort consisted of approximately 670 healthy bone marrow donors. At the time of sampling, all cohort members were nominally healthy, though unrecorded immune exposures were likely present. The donor was CMV seropositive and was included in the group of approximately 310 seropositive cohort members. Every donor gave a peripheral blood sample, and the peripheral blood mononuclear cells from that sample were used for TCR beta sequencing. The Qiagen DNeasy Blood Extraction Kit was used to extract genomic DNA from the blood cell samples. In the case of this clone: Its antigen remains unidentified.

At the junction V is shortened by 0 bases and J by 11 bases, with 10 bases in between. The cysteine opens and the phenylalanine closes a CDR3 of 12 amino acids. Left in the record is the CDR3 DNA by itself, 36 bases read in frame from the first base. Taken from the germline V gene, the CDR1 and CDR2 loops are MNHNS and SASEGT. The study at large found these results: Compared with equally common non-associated chains, HLA-associated TCR beta chains in a later analysis were more clonally expanded and had lower generation probabilities. The presence/absence analyses assumed that sequencing depth was roughly uniform across donors, and that assumption may not be true. Most CMV-associated TCR beta chains appeared to be HLA-restricted in a later analysis, and the HLA associations seemed to be driven largely by CMV exposure. In a later analysis, TCR association rates were found to vary across HLA loci, with the most associated TCRs seen for DRB1 alleles and the fewest for HLA-C alleles. In this cohort, only TCR beta chains were sequenced, and detectable features were limited by the absence of alpha or paired-chain data. In the study, approximately 160 TCR beta chains were listed as associated with cytomegalovirus. Because HLA typing was missing for some donors at each locus, association tests included only the typed subset. A cluster of highly shared sequence variants was judged likely to be a technical artifact of the sequencing pipeline. Some IMGT-functional V segments, including TRBV6-2 and TRBV6-3, could not be distinguished by the 87-base-pair reads and were therefore excluded. Three of the identified cytomegalovirus-associated TCR beta chains were confirmed in vitro to be specific for cytomegalovirus antigens. In an earlier analysis of some 540 of the donors, most TCR beta V segments appeared in productive rearrangements about 90% or about 30% of the time, broadly matching IMGT annotations. At a false discovery rate of 0.05, a later analysis linked fewer than 20,000 TCR beta sequences to specific HLA alleles. The authors suggested that the approach could potentially be generalized to other disease states and immunological phenotypes. Several of the top co-occurrence clusters appeared to be linked to parvovirus B19, influenza, CMV and Epstein-Barr virus, according to a later analysis. V-gene and J-gene trimming of TCR beta chains was associated with a missense DCLRE1C variant in a later genetic analysis, and the association was replicated in an independent cohort. Linkage disequilibrium might explain the correlated functional status among segregating V segments, but an unknown experimental factor could not be excluded. While some public TCRs were present in many individuals, most TCR sequences turned up only very rarely across donors. The classifier was reported to diagnose cytomegalovirus status with high specificity and sensitivity in both the original and validation cohorts. Because counts were too low, more than 15 rarely observed V segments, including chromosome 9 orphons, were left out of the earlier analysis of about 500 of the donors. A further reported finding was that TCR beta sequences accurately predicted the HLA-A and HLA-B alleles for most subjects in the first cohort. When HLA alleles, especially DR and DQ, strongly co-occurred, attributing TCR associations to individual alleles was difficult. In a later genetic analysis, fewer N-insertions in productive TCRs were reported among donors in an Asian-associated ancestry cluster than the roughly 710-donor mean. Immune exposure information for the cohort was limited to CMV serostatus.

The rearrangement combines TRBV6-1 with TRBJ1-1; no D gene call is confident. Sequenced material: PBMCs. This sequence originates from a man aged 18 to 30 in good health and CMV-seropositive. The nucleotides read TGTGCCAGCAGTGAAGCCAGATCCGGGGCTTTCTTT. This sequence encodes CASSEARSGAFF.